One TCR beta chain is described in this entry. Its antigen is not identified. The record originates from a study of shared clonotypes between healthy human individuals. Study summary: Plates per donor: three CD4 naive, three CD4 memory, two CD8 naive, one CD8 memory. Study-wide results and limits: Approximately 4.6% of naive CD4 clonotypes were shared across a few donors.

Per germline, CDR1 MNHEY and CDR2 SVGAGI. Trimming took off 5 bases at V and 9 bases at J, with 17 bases between the two ends. The CDR3 is 14 residues long. Across several immunoSEQ plates, the genomic DNA of each subset was split evenly. Libraries were prepared by immunoSEQ multiplex PCR; TCRdb keeps only in-frame clonotypes and omits some of them. The sample gives 150,000 to 200,000 clones, roughly 91% of which show up once; around 0.067% is in the top ten. This clonotype was obtained from a woman younger than 45 in good health. Sequences were obtained from naive CD4+ T cells sorted from blood. Indicated subset: CD45RA+ positively selected. The rearrangement links TRBV6-5 to TRBJ2-1; tentative D call: TRBD2 (6 bases). Written as DNA, the CDR3 is TGTGCCAGCAGTAGGACTATTGTAGGTGGTGAGCAGTTCTTC. As protein: CASSRTIVGGEQFF.